This record concerns one T cell receptor beta chain sequence. Naive CD8 cells, CD45RO-negative and positively selected for CCR7, excluded terminally differentiated effector memory CD45RA+ cells. This record comes from a study of shared clonotypes between healthy human individuals. CDR3 length equals 15 residues. Germline CDR1 and CDR2: SGHAT and FQNNGV. V lost 0 bases to trimming and J lost 4 bases, with 13 bases between them. Repertoires were generated with immunoSEQ multiplex PCR, while TCRdb's copy carries only in-frame clones and drops some. The table lists about 550,000 clones, 95% of them singletons.

The V call is TRBV11-2, the J call TRBJ2-7, with D perhaps matching TRBD1 or TRBD2 (5 bases each). Input material: naive CD8+ T cells sorted from blood. This TCR was sampled from a woman in her thirties in good health. The DNA of the CDR3 is TGTGCCAGCAGCTTAGAAGAGTGGGACGGATACGAGCAGTACTTC. Amino acids: CASSLEEWDGYEQYF.